The clone carrying this TCR beta chain showed up just once. Per the authors' pipeline: Scientists estimated how many nucleated cells there were by amplifying reference gene primers. Assay used: immunoSEQ multiplex PCR; TCRdb lists only in-frame clones, some missing. The V and J calls and clone size come from that table; D and trimming were worked out from the DNA. The repertoire holds 150,000 to 200,000 clones, 75% to 90% seen once, with 5.5% to 8% in the top ten. The sample comes from a study of blood T cell repertoires in COVID-19. Study-level information: Acute and convalescent COVID-19 samples came from the United States, Italy and Spain. T cells, B-cell-depleted T cells, or PBMCs supplied cDNA or gDNA.

Trimming left V 0 bases short and J 0 bases short, with 9 bases between. The CDR3 is made up of 15 amino acids. CDR1 KGHSH and CDR2 LQKENI come from the germline V gene. The material sequenced was peripheral blood. The receptor was isolated from a woman aged 40-49 years with COVID-19, enrolled during active disease. V usage is TRBV18 and J usage is TRBJ2-7; D remains unclear. The chain's CDR3 is CASSPPTSLSYEQYF. The CDR3 bases are TGTGCCAGCTCACCACCGACTTCCCTCTCCTACGAGCAGTACTTC.